The rows below give T cell receptor beta chains drawn from one sample of a study of T cell responses to AZD1222 COVID-19 vaccine. The repertoire was sequenced with immunoSEQ multiplex PCR; TCRdb's copy has only in-frame clones and lacks some. The sample includes about 160,000 clones, more than 75% seen only once; the top ten take about 4.5%. Specimen: peripheral blood, collected 28 days after the second AZD1222 dose. These TCRs come from an adult who received the AZD1222 COVID-19 vaccine. Each CDR3 is given with its conserved first and last residue. Fields, in order: clone size, D gene, V gene, J gene, CDR3 DNA, CDR3 protein. The D gene is left open where the match is weak. Not all rows give a size; the values are once, few, many and, for expanded clones, a class.

>.|.|TRBV21-1|TRBJ2-4
TGTGCCAGCCTAAGAACCGTAGCCAAAAACATTCAGTACTTC
CASLRTVAKNIQYF
>.|.|TRBV6-2/TRBV6-3|TRBJ1-1
TGTGCCAGCAGTCACAGGGAGCGCACTGAAGCTTTCTTT
CASSHRERTEAFF
>.|.|TRBV6-2/TRBV6-3|TRBJ2-7
TGTGCCAGCAGTTACCCCTCGAGGTTGGACTACGAGCAGTACTTC
CASSYPSRLDYEQYF
>.|.|TRBV7-3|TRBJ2-3
TGTGCCAGCAGCTTAAGTGGGCAGGATACGCAGTATTTT
CASSLSGQDTQYF
>.|.|TRBV2|TRBJ1-1
TGTGCCAGCAACCCCTGGAGGGGAGAGGCTTTCTTT
CASNPWRGEAFF
>.|.|TRBV18|TRBJ1-1
TGTGCCAGCTCACCGGACAGCCTGAACACTGAAGCTTTCTTT
CASSPDSLNTEAFF
>.|.|TRBV6-1|TRBJ1-2
TGTGCCAGCAGTGATCGAGAGGGCGGGTATGGCTACACCTTC
CASSDREGGYGYTF
>.|TRBD1|TRBV19|TRBJ2-7
TGTGCCAGTAGAAACAGGGGAAACTACGAGCAGTACTTC
CASRNRGNYEQYF
>.|.|TRBV6-4|TRBJ2-3
TGTGCCAGCAGTGACTTGAGGGGCACGCAGTATTTT
CASSDLRGTQYF
>.|.|TRBV10-3|TRBJ1-5
TGTGCCATCAGTGAAGGCGTCAATAGCAATCAGCCCCAGCATTTT
CAISEGVNSNQPQHF
>.|TRBD2|TRBV3-1/TRBV3-2|TRBJ2-1
TGTGCCAGCAGCCAAGATAGGACTAGCGGAGGCAATGAGCAGTTCTTC
CASSQDRTSGGNEQFF
>once|TRBD1|TRBV5-1|TRBJ1-2
TGCGCCAGCAGCCAGGGGGCCGACTATGGCTACACCTTC
CASSQGADYGYTF
>.|.|TRBV25-1|TRBJ1-4
TGTGCCAGCAGTGAATATTATGTCGGGACAACTAATGAAAAACTGTTTTTT
CASSEYYVGTTNEKLFF
>.|TRBD1|TRBV5-1|TRBJ1-3
TGCGCCAGCAGCTTGAGGGACAGAAGCTCTGGAAACACCATATATTTT
CASSLRDRSSGNTIYF
>.|.|TRBV7-9|TRBJ1-4
TGTGCCACCTACCCACAAGGAGGGGTTAATGAAAAACTGTTTTTT
CATYPQGGVNEKLFF
>.|.|TRBV7-9|TRBJ2-2
TGTGCCAGCAGCCCCCAGGTGGGGGGGAACACCGGGGAGCTGTTTTTT
CASSPQVGGNTGELFF
>.|.|TRBV6-2/TRBV6-3|TRBJ2-7
TGTGCCAGCAGTTACCGGCCTACAGGCCCCTACGAGCAGTACTTC
CASSYRPTGPYEQYF
>.|.|TRBV28|TRBJ1-2
TGTGCCAGCAGTATCGGACAGAGCTATGGCTACACCTTC
CASSIGQSYGYTF
>.|.|TRBV20-1|TRBJ2-3
TGCAGTGCTAGAAAGGTAGATACGCAGTATTTT
CSARKVDTQYF
>.|.|TRBV21-1|TRBJ1-1
TGTGCCAGCAGCAAAGGTCCCGGGACAGGAATGAACACTGAAGCTTTCTTT
CASSKGPGTGMNTEAFF
>.|.|TRBV5-1|TRBJ1-1
TGCGCCAGCAGCCGGGACAACACTGAAGCTTTCTTT
CASSRDNTEAFF
>.|.|TRBV18|TRBJ1-1
TGTGCCAGCTCACCGGACAGTTCTGAAGCTTTCTTT
CASSPDSSEAFF
>.|TRBD2|TRBV7-8|TRBJ2-3
TGTGCCAGCAGCTTAGTTTTGGCGGGGGTGCGGGGCACAGATACGCAGTATTTT
CASSLVLAGVRGTDTQYF
>once|.|TRBV9|TRBJ2-1
TGTGCCAGCAGCGTAGCCCAGGGGACGGCTAACAATGAGCAGTTCTTC
CASSVAQGTANNEQFF
>.|.|TRBV29-1|TRBJ1-1
TGCAGCGTTCACAGGGCGGATGAAGCTTTCTTT
CSVHRADEAFF
>.|.|TRBV9|TRBJ1-6
TGTGCCAGCAGCGTAGCGACCGCAGGGGCTAATTCACCCCTCCACTTT
CASSVATAGANSPLHF
>.|.|TRBV5-6|TRBJ1-6
TGTGCCAGCAGCTTGGAACGGGGGCGCAGCTCCTATAATTCACCCCTCCACTTT
CASSLERGRSSYNSPLHF
>.|.|TRBV30|TRBJ2-5
TGTGCCACCGCGGGACGGGGGCAAGAGACCCAGTACTTC
CATAGRGQETQYF
>once|.|TRBV5-6|TRBJ1-6
TGTGCCAGCAGCTTGTCGGCAGTTACACCCCTCCACTTT
CASSLSAVTPLHF
>.|.|TRBV29-1|TRBJ1-1
TGCAGCGCCCAGGTCGGGCCGGCCTTTGAAGCTTTCTTT
CSAQVGPAFEAFF
>.|.|TRBV4-1|TRBJ2-7
TGCGCCAGCAGCCAAGATGGCCACCGAGCCTACGAGCAGTACTTC
CASSQDGHRAYEQYF
>.|.|TRBV29-1|TRBJ1-1
TGCAGCGTTCTTAACGTAGCCACTGAAGCTTTCTTT
CSVLNVATEAFF
>.|.|TRBV5-6|TRBJ2-3
TGTGCCAGCAGCTTGGTCCCGGCGGATACGCAGTATTTT
CASSLVPADTQYF
>.|.|TRBV12-2|TRBJ1-1
TGTGCAAGTGAATCTGGGGCAGCTTTCTTT
CASESGAAFF
>.|TRBD2|TRBV5-4|TRBJ2-2
TGTGCCAGCAGAGCTAGCGGGGACCCTCCCACCGGGGAGCTGTTTTTT
CASRASGDPPTGELFF
>once|.|TRBV4-1|TRBJ2-1
TGCGCCAGCAGCCCTCTAGCAGGGAAAGGCGACAATGAGCAGTTCTTC
CASSPLAGKGDNEQFF
>.|.|TRBV14|TRBJ2-3
TGTGCCAGCAGCCTGGGACTTGATACGCAGTATTTT
CASSLGLDTQYF
>.|TRBD2|TRBV11-2|TRBJ2-3
TGTGCCACCAAGACTAGCGGGGGGCCCCAGCCCGCAGATACGCAGTATTTT
CATKTSGGPQPADTQYF
>.|.|TRBV12-3/TRBV12-4|TRBJ2-7
TGTGCCAGCAGTTCCAGGGGATTTAAGTACTTC
CASSSRGFKYF
>.|.|TRBV7-2|TRBJ2-7
TGTGCCAGCAGCCGTTCGTCCAGGGCTTCGTCGTGGGAGCAGTACTTC
CASSRSSRASSWEQYF
>.|.|TRBV6-5|TRBJ2-7
TGTGCCAGCACAAAAGGGGGGGAAACCTCCTACGAGCAGTACTTC
CASTKGGETSYEQYF
>.|TRBD2|TRBV11-2|TRBJ2-1
TGTGCCAGCAGCTTATTTTTCGGGGGGGCCTACAATGAGCAGTTCTTC
CASSLFFGGAYNEQFF
>.|TRBD1|TRBV11-2|TRBJ2-7
TGTGCCAGCAGCCATCCCACACCAGGGGGCGCGGACGAGCAGTACTTC
CASSHPTPGGADEQYF
>.|.|TRBV19|TRBJ2-5
TGTGCCAGTAAAGGGGACATTCGGGAGACCCAGTACTTC
CASKGDIRETQYF
>.|.|TRBV7-9|TRBJ1-1
TGTGCCAGCAGCTTGTTTAGTGTGGGGCTGGCTTTCTTT
CASSLFSVGLAFF
>.|.|TRBV5-4|TRBJ2-7
TGTGCCAGCAGGGATGGACCGGTGTTCGAGCAGTACTTC
CASRDGPVFEQYF
>.|TRBD1|TRBV27|TRBJ1-1
TGTGCCAGCAGTTTAGGTTCAGGGGGTACTGAAGCTTTCTTT
CASSLGSGGTEAFF
>.|TRBD1|TRBV6-5|TRBJ1-2
TGTGCCAGCAGTTATGCAGGGGGCGTTTTGAATGGCTACACCTTC
CASSYAGGVLNGYTF
>.|TRBD2|TRBV4-1|TRBJ2-1
TGCGCCAGCAGCCAATTAGGGCGGGGGGGCTCCTACAATGAGCAGTTCTTC
CASSQLGRGGSYNEQFF
>few|.|TRBV4-2|TRBJ1-2
TGTGCCAGCAGCCAAGAGGGGCAGCTCCCGTTTGACTATGGCTACACCTTC
CASSQEGQLPFDYGYTF
>.|.|TRBV6-5|TRBJ2-7
TGTGCCAGCAGACGTATAGGAGTCGGTGAGCAGTACTTC
CASRRIGVGEQYF
>.|.|TRBV6-2/TRBV6-3|TRBJ1-5
TGTGCCAGCAGTTTAATTACTAGGGGGAGGCCCCAGCATTTT
CASSLITRGRPQHF